Listed below are T cell receptor beta chains from one sample, sequenced in a study of blood T cell repertoires in COVID-19. Profiled with immunoSEQ multiplex PCR; TCRdb holds only in-frame clones, not every one. The sample shows roughly 150,000 clones, less than 80% of them seen only once. Sequences were obtained from PBMCs or T cells enriched from blood (not recorded which). The receptors here all came from a woman aged 70 to 79 in a cohort exposed to, infected with or recovered from COVID-19 (not recorded which). Each CDR3 is given with its conserved first and last residue. Fields, in order: J gene, clone size, D gene, V gene, CDR3 protein, CDR3 DNA. The D gene is left open where the match is weak. Not every row has a clone size; where given, it reads once, few, many or a size class.

TRBJ1-2 - TRBD1 TRBV5-8 CASSLATWDSLYGYTF TGTGCCAGCAGCTTGGCGACCTGGGACAGCTTATATGGCTACACCTTC
TRBJ1-3 - - TRBV7-9 CASSFSGGRHISGNTIYF TGTGCCAGCAGCTTTAGCGGCGGTCGTCACATCTCTGGAAACACCATATATTTT
TRBJ1-3 - TRBD1 TRBV7-9 CASSLYGLGNRGSGNTIYF TGTGCCAGCAGCCTCTACGGGCTAGGGAACAGGGGCTCTGGAAACACCATATATTTT
TRBJ2-7 few TRBD2 TRBV6-5 CASSLFLAGAYEQYF TGTGCCAGCAGTCTTTTTCTAGCGGGCGCCTACGAGCAGTACTTC
TRBJ1-1 once - TRBV2 CASRPRGDRNTEAFF TGTGCCAGCAGACCCCGCGGAGACAGAAACACTGAAGCTTTCTTT
TRBJ1-1 once TRBD1 TRBV5-1 CASSLGQVYRVNTEAFF TGCGCCAGCAGCCTCGGACAGGTCTATAGGGTGAACACTGAAGCTTTCTTT
TRBJ2-3 - TRBD2 TRBV12-5 CACRPGAGGTDTQYF TGTGCTTGCCGCCCCGGAGCGGGAGGGACAGATACGCAGTATTTT
TRBJ2-1 - - TRBV9 CASSVDGSLYNEQFF TGTGCCAGCAGCGTAGACGGGAGTCTGTACAATGAGCAGTTCTTC
TRBJ1-4 - - TRBV10-3 CAISELIGGNEKLFF TGTGCCATCAGTGAGCTGATAGGGGGTAATGAAAAACTGTTTTTT
TRBJ1-5 - - TRBV20-1 CSASHVNQPQHF TGCAGTGCTAGTCATGTCAATCAGCCCCAGCATTTT
TRBJ1-2 - - TRBV9 CASAGANYGYTF TGTGCCTCAGCTGGGGCCAACTATGGCTACACCTTC
TRBJ1-1 once TRBD1 TRBV5-1 CASSSTSGTGGTEAFF TGCGCCAGCAGCTCCACTTCCGGGACAGGGGGCACTGAAGCTTTCTTT
TRBJ1-1 - - TRBV5-4 CASSLDRARGNTEAFF TGTGCCAGCAGCTTGGACAGGGCCCGAGGGAACACTGAAGCTTTCTTT
TRBJ2-1 - - TRBV5-1 CASGGTAYNEQFF TGCGCCAGCGGGGGGACGGCCTACAATGAGCAGTTCTTC
TRBJ2-1 - - TRBV11-3 CASSPEGGRGNYNEQFF TGTGCCAGCAGTCCAGAGGGGGGCAGGGGGAACTACAATGAGCAGTTCTTC
TRBJ1-6 - - TRBV5-1 CASNTDPNSPLHF TGCGCCAGCAACACAGATCCGAATTCACCCCTCCACTTT
TRBJ2-5 few - TRBV10-1 CASSEGRASGETQYF TGCGCCAGCAGTGAAGGCAGGGCCTCTGGAGAGACCCAGTACTTC
TRBJ2-7 - TRBD1 TRBV18 CASSLDRVDYEQYF TGTGCCAGCTCACTGGACAGGGTTGACTACGAGCAGTACTTC
TRBJ2-1 - - TRBV4-3 CASSQDRGGSSGFYIEQFF TGCGCCAGCAGCCAAGATCGTGGGGGGAGCTCCGGATTTTATATTGAGCAGTTCTTC
TRBJ1-2 - - TRBV19 CASSIPAGRGYTF TGTGCCAGTAGTATTCCGGCAGGCAGGGGCTACACCTTC
TRBJ2-5 - TRBD1 TRBV10-1 CASSESLDRAQETQYF TGCGCCAGCAGTGAGTCGCTGGACAGGGCCCAAGAGACCCAGTACTTC
TRBJ2-5 - TRBD2 TRBV2 CATRRGERTSGAQETQYF TGTGCCACCCGCCGAGGAGAGAGGACTAGCGGGGCTCAAGAGACCCAGTACTTC
TRBJ2-5 few - TRBV5-8 CASSSNRILGETQYF TGTGCCAGCAGCTCCAACAGGATTTTGGGAGAGACCCAGTACTTC
TRBJ2-7 - - TRBV19 CASSMFSWGAYEQYF TGTGCCAGTAGTATGTTTTCGTGGGGAGCCTACGAGCAGTACTTC
TRBJ2-1 once - TRBV5-1 CASSFLGDNSYNEQFF TGCGCCAGCAGCTTTCTAGGGGATAACTCCTACAATGAGCAGTTCTTC
TRBJ2-6 few TRBD1 TRBV7-9 CASSLRWDRHSGANVLTF TGTGCCAGCAGCTTAAGATGGGACAGGCACTCTGGGGCCAACGTCCTGACTTTC
TRBJ1-3 once TRBD1 TRBV7-2 CASSLGQGGNTIYF TGTGCCAGCAGCCTGGGACAGGGAGGAAACACCATATATTTT
TRBJ1-5 - - TRBV28 CASSWPGNGQPQHF TGTGCCAGCAGTTGGCCGGGGAACGGGCAGCCCCAGCATTTT
TRBJ2-1 - - TRBV19 CASSISPGSYNEQFF TGTGCCAGTAGTATCTCCCCAGGCTCCTACAATGAGCAGTTCTTC
TRBJ2-1 - - TRBV5-1 CASSLSGSDEQFF TGCGCCAGCAGCTTATCGGGATCGGATGAGCAGTTCTTC
TRBJ1-3 many - TRBV18 CASSSGQPSGNTIYF TGTGCCAGCTCATCCGGACAGCCCTCTGGAAACACCATATATTTT
TRBJ1-5 few - TRBV2 CASTLGHADQPQHF TGTGCCAGCACTTTGGGACATGCGGATCAGCCCCAGCATTTT
TRBJ2-1 few - TRBV6-1 CASSDRSMAEQFF TGTGCCAGCAGTGATCGATCGATGGCTGAGCAGTTCTTC
TRBJ1-1 - - TRBV28 CASSLLSNTEAFF TGTGCCAGCAGTTTACTCTCGAACACTGAAGCTTTCTTT
TRBJ2-3 few TRBD2 TRBV5-1 CASRAGTSTDTQYF TGCGCCAGCAGAGCGGGAACTAGCACAGATACGCAGTATTTT
TRBJ2-7 once TRBD1 TRBV5-4 CASSIDRGGEQYF TGTGCCAGCAGCATAGACAGGGGTGGAGAGCAGTACTTC
TRBJ2-1 - - TRBV18 CASSQGILVNEQFF TGTGCCAGCTCCCAGGGGATCCTCGTCAATGAGCAGTTCTTC
TRBJ2-1 - TRBD2 TRBV11-2 CASSDSRTSGGYNEQFF TGTGCCAGCAGCGATTCTCGGACTAGCGGGGGCTACAATGAGCAGTTCTTC